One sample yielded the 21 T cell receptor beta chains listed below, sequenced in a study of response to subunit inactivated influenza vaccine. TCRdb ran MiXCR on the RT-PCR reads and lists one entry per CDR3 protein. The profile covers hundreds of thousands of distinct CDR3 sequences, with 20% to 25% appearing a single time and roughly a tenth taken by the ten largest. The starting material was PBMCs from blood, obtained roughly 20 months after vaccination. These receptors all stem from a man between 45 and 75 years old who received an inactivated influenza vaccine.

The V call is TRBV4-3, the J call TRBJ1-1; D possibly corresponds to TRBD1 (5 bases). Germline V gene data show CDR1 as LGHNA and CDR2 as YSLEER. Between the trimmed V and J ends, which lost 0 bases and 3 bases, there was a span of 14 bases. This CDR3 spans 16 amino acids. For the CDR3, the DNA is TGCGCCAGCAGCCAAGATGGGGCAGGGTTTGACACTGAAGCTTTCTTT. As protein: CASSQDGAGFDTEAFF.

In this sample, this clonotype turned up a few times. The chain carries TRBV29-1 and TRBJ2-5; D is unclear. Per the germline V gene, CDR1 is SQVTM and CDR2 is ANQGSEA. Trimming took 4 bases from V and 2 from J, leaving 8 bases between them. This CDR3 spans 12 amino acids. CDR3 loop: CSVGKGQETQYF. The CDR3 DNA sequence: TGCAGCGTTGGGAAAGGGCAAGAGACCCAGTACTTC.

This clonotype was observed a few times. CDR3 in DNA: TGTGCCAGTAGTTTTTTGGACCAAAGGTACAATGAGCAGTTCTTC. Translated: CASSFLDQRYNEQFF. The chain is built from TRBV19 and TRBJ2-1; no reliable D call. CDR1 is LNHDA and CDR2 is SQIVND in the germline V gene (reference sequence). V shed 5 bases and J shed 4 bases, with 15 bases lying between them. There are 15 residues in the CDR3. Full variable domain (rest looked up from reference TRBV19 and TRBJ2-1): DGGITQSPKYLFRKEGQNVTLSCEQNLNHDAMYWYRQDPGQGLRLIYYSQIVNDFQKGDIAEGYSVSREKKESFPLTVTSAQKNPTAFYLCASSFLDQRYNEQFFGPGTRLTVL.

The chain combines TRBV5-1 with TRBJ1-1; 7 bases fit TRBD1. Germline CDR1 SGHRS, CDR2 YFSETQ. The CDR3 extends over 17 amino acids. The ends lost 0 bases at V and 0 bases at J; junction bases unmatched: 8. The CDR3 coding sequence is TGCGCCAGCAGCTTGGGTTTGACAGGGAGAATGAACACTGAAGCTTTCTTT. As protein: CASSLGLTGRMNTEAFF.

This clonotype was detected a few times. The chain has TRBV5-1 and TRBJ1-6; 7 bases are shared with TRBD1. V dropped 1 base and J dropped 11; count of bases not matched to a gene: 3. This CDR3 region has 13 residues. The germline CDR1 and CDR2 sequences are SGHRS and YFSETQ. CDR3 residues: CASSLKQGTPLHF. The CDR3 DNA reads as TGCGCCAGCAGCTTGAAACAGGGGACACCCCTCCACTTT.

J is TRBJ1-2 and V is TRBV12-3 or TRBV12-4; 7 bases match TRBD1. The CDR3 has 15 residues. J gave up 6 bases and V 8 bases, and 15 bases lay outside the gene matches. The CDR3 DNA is TGTGCCAGCGGGAGCAACAGGGGCGGTCTCCATGGCTACACCTTC. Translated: CASGSNRGGLHGYTF.

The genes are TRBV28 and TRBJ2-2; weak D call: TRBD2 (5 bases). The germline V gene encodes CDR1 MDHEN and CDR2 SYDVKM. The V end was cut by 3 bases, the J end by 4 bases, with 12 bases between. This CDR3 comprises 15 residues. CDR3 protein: CASSLNTGVTGELFF. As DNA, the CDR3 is TGTGCCAGCAGTTTGAATACCGGGGTCACCGGGGAGCTGTTTTTT.

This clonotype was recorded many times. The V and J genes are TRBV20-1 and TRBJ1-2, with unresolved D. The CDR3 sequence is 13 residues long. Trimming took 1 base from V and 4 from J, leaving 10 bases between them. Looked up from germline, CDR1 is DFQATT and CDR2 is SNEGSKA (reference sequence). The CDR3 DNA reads TGCAGTGCTAGAGGTGGAGGCCCCTATGGCTACACCTTC. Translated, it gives CSARGGGPYGYTF.

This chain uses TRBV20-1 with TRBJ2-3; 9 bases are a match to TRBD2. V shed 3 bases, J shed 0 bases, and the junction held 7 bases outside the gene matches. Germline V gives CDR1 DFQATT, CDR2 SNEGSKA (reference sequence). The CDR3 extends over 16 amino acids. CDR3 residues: CSASPAGGPSTDTQYF. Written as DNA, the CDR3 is TGCAGTGCTAGTCCAGCGGGGGGCCCTAGCACAGATACGCAGTATTTT.

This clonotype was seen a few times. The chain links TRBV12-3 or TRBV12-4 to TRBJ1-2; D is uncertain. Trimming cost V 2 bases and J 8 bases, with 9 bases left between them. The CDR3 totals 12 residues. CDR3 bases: TGTGCCAGCAGTTTAATAACGGAAGGCTACACCTTC. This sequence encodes CASSLITEGYTF.

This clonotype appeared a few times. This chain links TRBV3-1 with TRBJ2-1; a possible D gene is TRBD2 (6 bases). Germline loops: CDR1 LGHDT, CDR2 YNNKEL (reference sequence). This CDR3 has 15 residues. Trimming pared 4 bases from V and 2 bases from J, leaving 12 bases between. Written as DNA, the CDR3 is TGTGCCAGCAGCCCTAATAGCGGAGCCTACAATGAGCAGTTCTTC. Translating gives CASSPNSGAYNEQFF.

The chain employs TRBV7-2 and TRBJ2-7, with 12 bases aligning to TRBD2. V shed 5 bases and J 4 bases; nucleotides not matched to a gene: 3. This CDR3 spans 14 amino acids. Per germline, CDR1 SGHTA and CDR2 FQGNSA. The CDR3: CASSTTSGSYEQYF. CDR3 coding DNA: TGTGCCAGCAGCACGACTAGCGGGAGTTACGAGCAGTACTTC.

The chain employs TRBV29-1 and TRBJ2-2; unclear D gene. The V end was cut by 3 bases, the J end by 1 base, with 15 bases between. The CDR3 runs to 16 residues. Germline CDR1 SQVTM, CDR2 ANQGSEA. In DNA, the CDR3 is TGCAGCGTTGAGATCCACGGCGCAGGGAACACCGGGGAGCTGTTTTTT. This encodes CSVEIHGAGNTGELFF.

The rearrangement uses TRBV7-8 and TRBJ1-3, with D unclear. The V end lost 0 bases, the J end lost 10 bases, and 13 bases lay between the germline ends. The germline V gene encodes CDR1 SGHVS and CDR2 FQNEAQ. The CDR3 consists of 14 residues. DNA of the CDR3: TGTGCCAGCAGCTTAGCCGGACTGCGGAATACCATATATTTT. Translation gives CASSLAGLRNTIYF.

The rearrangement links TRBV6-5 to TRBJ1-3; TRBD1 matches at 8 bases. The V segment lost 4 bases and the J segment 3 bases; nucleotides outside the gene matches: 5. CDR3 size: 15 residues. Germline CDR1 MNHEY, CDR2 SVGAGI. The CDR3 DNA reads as TGTGCCAGCAGTTCCCAGGGGGCCGGTGGAAACACCATATATTTT. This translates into CASSSQGAGGNTIYF.

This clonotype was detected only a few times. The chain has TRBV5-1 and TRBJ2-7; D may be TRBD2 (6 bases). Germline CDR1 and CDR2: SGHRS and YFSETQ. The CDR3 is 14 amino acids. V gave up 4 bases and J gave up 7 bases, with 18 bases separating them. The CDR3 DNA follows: TGCGCCAGCAGCACTGGATACGGGACTCTGGAGCAGTACTTC. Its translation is CASSTGYGTLEQYF.

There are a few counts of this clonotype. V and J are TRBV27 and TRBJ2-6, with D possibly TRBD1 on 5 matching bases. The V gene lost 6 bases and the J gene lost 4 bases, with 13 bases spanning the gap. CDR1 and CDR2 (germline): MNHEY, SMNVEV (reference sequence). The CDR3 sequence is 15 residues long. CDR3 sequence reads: CASSRENVGANVLTF. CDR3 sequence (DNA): TGTGCCAGCAGCAGGGAAAACGTCGGGGCCAACGTCCTGACTTTC.

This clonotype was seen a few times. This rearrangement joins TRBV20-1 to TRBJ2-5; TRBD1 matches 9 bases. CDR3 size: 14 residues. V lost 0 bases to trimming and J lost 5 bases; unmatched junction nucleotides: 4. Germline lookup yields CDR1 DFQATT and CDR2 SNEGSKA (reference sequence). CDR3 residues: CSARDFDRGETQYF. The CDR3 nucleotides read TGCAGTGCTAGAGATTTCGACAGGGGGGAGACCCAGTACTTC.

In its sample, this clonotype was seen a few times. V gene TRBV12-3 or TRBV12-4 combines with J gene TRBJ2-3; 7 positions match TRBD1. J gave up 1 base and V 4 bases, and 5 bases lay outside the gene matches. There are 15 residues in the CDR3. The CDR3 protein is CASSSTGSGTDTQYF. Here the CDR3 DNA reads TGTGCCAGCAGTTCGACAGGGTCGGGCACAGATACGCAGTATTTT.

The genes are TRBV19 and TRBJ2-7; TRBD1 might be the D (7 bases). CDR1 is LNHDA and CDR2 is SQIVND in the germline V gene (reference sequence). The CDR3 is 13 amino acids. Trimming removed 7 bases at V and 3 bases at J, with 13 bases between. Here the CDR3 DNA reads TGTGCCAGTACCCCAGGGGGACTCTACGAGCAGTACTTC. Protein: CASTPGGLYEQYF. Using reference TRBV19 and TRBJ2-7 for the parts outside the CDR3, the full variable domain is DGGITQSPKYLFRKEGQNVTLSCEQNLNHDAMYWYRQDPGQGLRLIYYSQIVNDFQKGDIAEGYSVSREKKESFPLTVTSAQKNPTAFYLCASTPGGLYEQYFGPGTRLTVT.

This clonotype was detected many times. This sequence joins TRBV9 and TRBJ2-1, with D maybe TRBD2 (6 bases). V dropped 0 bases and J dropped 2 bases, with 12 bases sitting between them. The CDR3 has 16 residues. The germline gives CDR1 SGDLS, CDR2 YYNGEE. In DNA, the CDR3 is TGTGCCAGCAGCGTAGATGGTAGCGGAACCTACAATGAGCAGTTCTTC. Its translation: CASSVDGSGTYNEQFF. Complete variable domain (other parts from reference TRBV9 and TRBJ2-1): DSGVTQTPKHLITATGQRVTLRCSPRSGDLSVYWYQQSLDQGLQFLIQYYNGEERAKGNILERFSAQQFPDLHSELNLSSLELGDSALYFCASSVDGSGTYNEQFFGPGTRLTVL.